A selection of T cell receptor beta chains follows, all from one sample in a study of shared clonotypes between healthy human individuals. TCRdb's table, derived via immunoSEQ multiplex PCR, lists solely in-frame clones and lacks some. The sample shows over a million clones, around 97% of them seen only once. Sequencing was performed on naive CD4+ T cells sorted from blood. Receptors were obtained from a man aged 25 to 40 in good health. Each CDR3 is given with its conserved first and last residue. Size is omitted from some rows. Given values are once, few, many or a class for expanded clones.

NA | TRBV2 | CASSSLTGGGETQYF
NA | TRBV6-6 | CASSTPGQHNEKLFF
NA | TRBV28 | CASKSTVLAGFTDTQYF
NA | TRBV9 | CATRRQGNTGELFF
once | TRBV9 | CASSRQPGELFF
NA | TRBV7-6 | CASSPGLAGGPYNEQFF
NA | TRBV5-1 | CASSLLQGAHGYTF
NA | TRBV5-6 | CASSLELAGRDIQYF
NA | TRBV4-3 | CASSQSRGAHTQPQHF
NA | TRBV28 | CASSLLGQLEAFF
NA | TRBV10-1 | CASSESKGQATDTQYF
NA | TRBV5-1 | CASSLTGGHEQFF
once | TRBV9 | CASSVLGRGLQETQYF
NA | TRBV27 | CASSFSRIGNQPQHF
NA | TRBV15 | CATSRDLEGRSGGYTF
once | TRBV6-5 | CASSYSFRGNTEAFF
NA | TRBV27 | CASSLSQLAGGLYEQYF
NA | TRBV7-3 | CASRLVPGANTGELFF
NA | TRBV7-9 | CASSFWEGRTATDTQYF
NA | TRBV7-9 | CASRGGSTTDTQYF
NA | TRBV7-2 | CASSLYRNYNEQFF
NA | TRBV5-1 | CASSQGQAYGYTF